This T cell receptor beta chain comes out of a study of control samples from healthy donors and cancer patients. This CDR3 comprises 12 residues. J gave up 6 bases and V 2 bases, and 1 base lay outside the gene matches. CDR1 and CDR2 from the germline V gene are SGHTA and FQGNSA. Clones were sequenced by immunoSEQ multiplex PCR, and TCRdb holds only the in-frame ones, with some missing. This sample's table reports about 190,000 clones. Source material: blood. The rearrangement links TRBV7-2 to TRBJ2-7; 7 positions match TRBD1. The sequence was obtained from a woman aged 25 to 39 in good health. The CDR3 is CASSLNRGEQYF. In nucleotides, the CDR3 is TGTGCCAGCAGCTTAAACAGGGGCGAGCAGTACTTC. Full variable domain (remainder filled in from reference TRBV7-2 and TRBJ2-7): GAGVSQSPSNKVTEKGKDVELRCDPISGHTALYWYRQSLGQGLEFLIYFQGNSAPDKSGLPSDRFSAERTGGSVSTLTIQRTQQEDSAVYLCASSLNRGEQYFGPGTRLTVT.